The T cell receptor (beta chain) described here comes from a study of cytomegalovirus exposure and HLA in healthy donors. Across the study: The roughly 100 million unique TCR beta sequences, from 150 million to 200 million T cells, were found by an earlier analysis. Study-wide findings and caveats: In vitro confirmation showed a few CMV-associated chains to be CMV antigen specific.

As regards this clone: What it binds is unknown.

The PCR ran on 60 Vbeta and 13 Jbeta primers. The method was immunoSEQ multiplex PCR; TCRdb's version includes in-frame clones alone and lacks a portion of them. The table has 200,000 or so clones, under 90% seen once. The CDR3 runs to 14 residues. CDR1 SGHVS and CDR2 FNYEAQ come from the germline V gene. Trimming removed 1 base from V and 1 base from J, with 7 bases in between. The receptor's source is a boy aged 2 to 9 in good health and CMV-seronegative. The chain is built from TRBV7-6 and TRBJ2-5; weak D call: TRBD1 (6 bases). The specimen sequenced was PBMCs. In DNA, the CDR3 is TGTGCCAGCAGCTTAGGGGGGCCCCAAGAGACCCAGTACTTC. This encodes CASSLGGPQETQYF.